This entry features one T cell receptor beta chain sequence. This sample is part of a study of blood T cell repertoires in COVID-19. Study-wide background: Sites in the United States, Italy and Spain provided acute and convalescent COVID-19 samples. The analysed material was cDNA or gDNA that came from T cells, B-cell-depleted T cells, or PBMCs.

With V trimmed by 6 bases and J by 4 bases, 10 bases remained unmatched. The CDR3 covers 16 residues. The germline V gene has CDR1 WNHNN and CDR2 SYGVQD (reference sequence). Assay used: immunoSEQ multiplex PCR; TCRdb lists only in-frame clones, some missing. Of approximately 500,000 clones in the sample, approximately 91% were seen once. The rearrangement uses TRBV10-1 and TRBJ2-2, with TRBD1 matching over 8 bases. This TCR was recovered from a woman in her fifties or sixties with COVID-19, enrolled during active disease. Specimen: peripheral blood. For the CDR3, the DNA is TGCGCCAGCAGCGCGCGGACAGGGCAGGGCACCGGGGAGCTGTTTTTT. Protein: CASSARTGQGTGELFF.